Sequencing of this T cell receptor beta chain was carried out in a study of T-cell memory formation after mild COVID-19. From the 5' RACE reads, TCRdb called clonotypes with MiXCR, one entry per CDR3 protein. The sample has under 300,000 distinct CDR3 sequences; about 17% are singletons. Germline values: CDR1 DFQATT, CDR2 SNEGSKA (reference sequence). CDR3 length: 12 amino acids. Sequenced sample: PBMCs or a T cell subset sorted from them (not recorded which). This sequence originates from a man between 18 and 35 years old who had mild COVID-19 (a few samples of this study predate the infection). Cell type and time point are not known. The chain employs TRBV20-1 and TRBJ2-3, with TRBD2 matching 7 bases. The CDR3 loop is CKASGDTDTQYF. In nucleotides, the CDR3 is TGCAAAGCTAGCGGAGACACAGATACGCAGTATTTT.